This TCR beta chain was identified in a study of cytomegalovirus exposure and HLA in healthy donors. With 60 Vbeta and 13 Jbeta primers, the PCR was carried out. Assay: immunoSEQ multiplex PCR; the TCRdb copy retains only in-frame clones and omits some. The sample carries 210,000 or so clones, 77% recorded once. This clone was picked up a small number of times. Trimming left V 8 bases short and J 10 bases short, with 15 bases between. Germline V lookup: CDR1 MDHEN, CDR2 SYDVKM. The CDR3 is 12 amino acids. The sequence derives from a woman aged 55-70 years in good health and CMV-seropositive. The J gene is TRBJ2-1, the V gene TRBV28; no clear D. The specimen was PBMCs. CDR3 bases: TGTGCCAGCCGTAATCGCGTTTGGGAGCAGTTCTTC. Protein product: CASRNRVWEQFF.